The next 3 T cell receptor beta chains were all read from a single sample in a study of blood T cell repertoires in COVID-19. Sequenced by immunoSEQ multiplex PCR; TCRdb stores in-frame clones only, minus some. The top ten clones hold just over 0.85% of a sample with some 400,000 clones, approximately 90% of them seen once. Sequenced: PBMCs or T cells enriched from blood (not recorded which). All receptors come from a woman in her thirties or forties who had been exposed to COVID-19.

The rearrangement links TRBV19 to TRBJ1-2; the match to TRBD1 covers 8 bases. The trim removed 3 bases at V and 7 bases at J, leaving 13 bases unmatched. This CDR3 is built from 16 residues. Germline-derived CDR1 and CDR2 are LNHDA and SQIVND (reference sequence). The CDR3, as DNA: TGTGCCAGTAGTATGAAGGCGGGACAGGCAACGGGTGGCTACACCTTC. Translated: CASSMKAGQATGGYTF.

CDR3 DNA: TGTGCCACCAGTGATTTTCGCGTTCGAGGCTACACCTTC. The encoded protein is CATSDFRVRGYTF. The V call is TRBV24-1, the J call TRBJ1-2; D is undetermined. V gave up 1 base and J gave up 8 bases, with 10 bases separating them. Germline V gene lookup returns CDR1 KGHDR and CDR2 SFDVKD. CDR3 length: 13 residues.

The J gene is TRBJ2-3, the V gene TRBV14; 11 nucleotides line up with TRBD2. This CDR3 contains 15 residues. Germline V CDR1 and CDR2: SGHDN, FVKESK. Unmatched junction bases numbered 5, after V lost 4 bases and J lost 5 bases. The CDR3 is CASSRRLAGLDTQYF. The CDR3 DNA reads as TGTGCCAGCAGCCGCCGACTAGCGGGGTTAGATACGCAGTATTTT.